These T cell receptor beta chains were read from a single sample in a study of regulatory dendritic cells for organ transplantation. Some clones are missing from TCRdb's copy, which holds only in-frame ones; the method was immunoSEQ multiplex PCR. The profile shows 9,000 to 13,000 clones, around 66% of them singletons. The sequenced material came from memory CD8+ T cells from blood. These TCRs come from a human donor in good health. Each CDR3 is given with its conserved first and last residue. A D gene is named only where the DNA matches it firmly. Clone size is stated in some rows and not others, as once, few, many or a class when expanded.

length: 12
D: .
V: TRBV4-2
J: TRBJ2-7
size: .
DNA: TGTGCCAGCAGCCGGCGGGCCTACGAGCAGTACTTC
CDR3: CASSRRAYEQYF

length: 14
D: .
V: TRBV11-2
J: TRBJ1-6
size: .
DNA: TGTGCCAGCAGCTTAAATGGGGGGGATTCACCCCTCCACTTT
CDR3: CASSLNGGDSPLHF

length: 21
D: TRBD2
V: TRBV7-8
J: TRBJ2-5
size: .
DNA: TGTGCCAGCAGCTTACCGAAAGGGGGTAGCGGGAGCCGGTGGGGACAAGAGACCCAGTACTTC
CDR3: CASSLPKGGSGSRWGQETQYF

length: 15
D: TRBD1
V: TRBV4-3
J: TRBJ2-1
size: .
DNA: TGCGCCAGCAGCCAAGATGCCAGGGGGCACAATGAGCAGTTCTTC
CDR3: CASSQDARGHNEQFF

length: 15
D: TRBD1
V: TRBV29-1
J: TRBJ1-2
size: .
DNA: TGCAGCGTTACTGACAGGGCGGGAACTAACTATGGCTACACCTTC
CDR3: CSVTDRAGTNYGYTF

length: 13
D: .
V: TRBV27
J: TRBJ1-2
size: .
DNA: TGTGCCAGCAGTTTGGACATTCGCTATGGCTACACCTTC
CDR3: CASSLDIRYGYTF

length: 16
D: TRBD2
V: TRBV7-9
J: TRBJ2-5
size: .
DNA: TGTGCCAGCAGACCACGTAGCGGGGGGGCTCGGGAGACCCAGTACTTC
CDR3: CASRPRSGGARETQYF

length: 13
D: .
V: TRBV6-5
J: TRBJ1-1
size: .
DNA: TGTGCCAGCTCGACGACCGTGAACACTGAAGCTTTCTTT
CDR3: CASSTTVNTEAFF

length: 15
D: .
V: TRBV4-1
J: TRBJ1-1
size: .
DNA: TGCGCCAGCAGCCAAATGTTGCGGAAGAACACTGAAGCTTTCTTT
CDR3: CASSQMLRKNTEAFF

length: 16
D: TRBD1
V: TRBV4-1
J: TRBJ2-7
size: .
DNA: TGCGCCAGCAGCCAAGAAGAGGGACAGGGACACTACGAGCAGTACTTC
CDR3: CASSQEEGQGHYEQYF

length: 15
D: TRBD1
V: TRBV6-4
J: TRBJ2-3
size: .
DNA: TGTGCCAGCAGTTCCGGACAGGGTGGAACAGATACGCAGTATTTT
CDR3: CASSSGQGGTDTQYF

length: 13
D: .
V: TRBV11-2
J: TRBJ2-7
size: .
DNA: TGTGCCAGCAGCCTTACCATATCGTACGAGCAGTACTTC
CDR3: CASSLTISYEQYF

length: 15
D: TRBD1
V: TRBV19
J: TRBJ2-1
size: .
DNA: TGTGCCAGTAGTACGTTCGGACAGGGTTTGGATGAGCAGTTCTTC
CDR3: CASSTFGQGLDEQFF

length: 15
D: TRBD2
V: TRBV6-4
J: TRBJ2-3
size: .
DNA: TGTGCCAGCAGTGACCGGGCGGGAGAGGGGGATACGCAGTATTTT
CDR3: CASSDRAGEGDTQYF

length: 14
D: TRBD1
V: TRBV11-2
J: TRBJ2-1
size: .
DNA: TGTGCCAGCAGCGCGGGACAGGGTGTCAATGAGCAGTTCTTC
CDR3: CASSAGQGVNEQFF

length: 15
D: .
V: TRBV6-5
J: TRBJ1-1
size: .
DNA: TGTGCCAGCAGTTACTCGGTTGGACAGAACACTGAAGCTTTCTTT
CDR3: CASSYSVGQNTEAFF

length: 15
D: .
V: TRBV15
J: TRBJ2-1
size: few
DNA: TGTGCCACCAGCATAGCGACTAGCTCCTACAATGAGCAGTTCTTC
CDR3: CATSIATSSYNEQFF

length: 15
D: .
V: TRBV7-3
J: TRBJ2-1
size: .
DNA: TGTGCCAGCAGCCCAGAAGGGGGCTCCTACAATGAGCAGTTCTTC
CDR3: CASSPEGGSYNEQFF

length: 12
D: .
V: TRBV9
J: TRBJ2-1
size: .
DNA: TGTGCCAGCAGCGTAGATCAGCTTGAGCAGTTCTTC
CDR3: CASSVDQLEQFF

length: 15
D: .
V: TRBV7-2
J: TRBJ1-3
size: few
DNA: TGTGCCAGCAGCCTGACAGTACAATATGGAAACACCATATATTTT
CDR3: CASSLTVQYGNTIYF